This passage covers 19 T cell receptor beta chains from one sample sequenced in a study of cytomegalovirus exposure and HLA in healthy donors. Use of 60 Vbeta and 13 Jbeta primers characterized the PCR. Method: immunoSEQ multiplex PCR; TCRdb's copy keeps in-frame clones and lacks some. The table has some 270,000 clones, 80% to 95% seen once; the top ten hold about 1.7%. The sample consisted of PBMCs. Receptors originate from a girl aged 2-10 years in good health and CMV-seronegative.

V usage is TRBV6-5 and J usage is TRBJ2-2; D might be TRBD2 (5 bases). Germline V gene lookup returns CDR1 MNHEY and CDR2 SVGAGI. The V and J ends lost 5 bases and 1 base respectively, with 11 bases between them. This CDR3 comprises 15 residues. CDR3 nucleotide sequence: TGTGCCAGCAGTCCCTGGGGAGTGAACACCGGGGAGCTGTTTTTT. Protein product: CASSPWGVNTGELFF.

The chain is built from TRBV25-1 and TRBJ2-5; 11 nucleotides line up with TRBD2. The J call is uncertain, as TRBJ2-7 better fits the DNA end. This CDR3 has 13 residues. CDR1 MGHDK and CDR2 SYGVNS come from the germline V gene. CDR3: CASIGTSGYEQYF. The CDR3 coding sequence is TGTGCCAGCATCGGGACTAGCGGCTACGAGCAGTACTTC.

J is TRBJ2-5 and V is TRBV13; 8 bases match TRBD1. The J call may be wrong; the DNA end is better matched by TRBJ2-7. Germline V gives CDR1 PRHDT, CDR2 FYEKMQ (reference sequence). This CDR3 comprises 15 residues. The CDR3 sequence is CASSPGPTGVAEQYF. CDR3 DNA: TGTGCCAGCAGCCCAGGCCCGACAGGGGTGGCCGAGCAGTACTTC.

The chain combines TRBV5-6 with TRBJ2-7; a weak D match, TRBD1 (6 bases). The V and J ends lost 1 base and 1 base respectively, with 15 bases between them. From germline, CDR1 is SGHDT and CDR2 YYEEEE. The CDR3 totals 16 residues. For the CDR3, the DNA is TGTGCCAGCAGCTTGTTGGGGGCTAGCCCTTCCTACGAGCAGTACTTC. Its protein product is CASSLLGASPSYEQYF.

The rearrangement uses TRBV4-2 and TRBJ2-3, with 8 bases fitting TRBD2. Germline V CDR1 and CDR2: LGHNA, YNFKEQ. The CDR3 runs to 16 residues. J was trimmed by 6 bases and V by 1 base; bases with no gene match: 9. This CDR3 reads CASSQGMTGGRDTQYF. As DNA, the CDR3 is TGTGCCAGCAGCCAAGGAATGACGGGGGGGAGGGATACGCAGTATTTT.

The rearrangement joins TRBV7-2 to TRBJ2-7; 7 nucleotides match TRBD2. V dropped 2 bases and J dropped 7; count of bases not matched to a gene: 11. CDR1 and CDR2 from the germline V gene are SGHTA and FQGNSA. There are 15 residues in the CDR3. The chain's CDR3 is CASSLNAGVREEQYF. For the CDR3, the DNA is TGTGCCAGCAGCTTAAATGCGGGGGTGAGGGAAGAGCAGTACTTC.

The chain combines TRBV13 with TRBJ2-7; TRBD2 might be the D (6 bases). Between the trimmed V and J ends, which lost 4 bases and 2 bases, there was a span of 12 bases. The CDR3 contains 14 residues. Germline V lookup: CDR1 PRHDT, CDR2 FYEKMQ (reference sequence). CDR3 in DNA: TGTGCCAGCAGCTCGGGACTTGGAACCTACGAGCAGTACTTC. Its protein product is CASSSGLGTYEQYF.

This clone came up once. CDR3 loop: CASSPQGGELFF. CDR3 DNA: TGTGCCAGCAGCCCCCAGGGCGGGGAGCTGTTTTTT. This sequence joins TRBV5-6 and TRBJ2-2; a weak D match, TRBD1 (5 bases). Germline CDR1 is SGHDT and CDR2 is YYEEEE. There are 12 residues in the CDR3. Between the trimmed V and J ends, which lost 4 bases and 7 bases, there was a span of 8 bases.

The CDR3: CASSPPGRGIETQYF. The DNA for the CDR3 is TGTGCCAGCTCACCGCCTGGCCGGGGTATAGAGACCCAGTACTTC. The gene calls are TRBV18 and TRBJ2-5, with a weak D call TRBD2 (5 bases). The CDR3 sequence is 15 residues long. Germline lookup yields CDR1 KGHSH and CDR2 LQKENI. V lost 3 bases to trimming and J lost 4 bases, with 15 bases between them. Full variable domain (missing parts from reference TRBV18 and TRBJ2-5): NAGVMQNPRHLVRRRGQEARLRCSPMKGHSHVYWYRQLPEEGLKFMVYLQKENIIDESGMPKERFSAEFPKEGPSILRIQQVVRGDSAAYFCASSPPGRGIETQYFGPGTRLLVL.

The CDR3 nucleotides read TGTGCCAGCAGCCGGCCCGGGGAGAAGCGGGACTGGCCAAACTACGAGCAGTACTTC. It codes for CASSRPGEKRDWPNYEQYF. This chain uses TRBV11-2 with TRBJ2-7, with TRBD2 matching over 7 bases. V was clipped by 5 bases and J by 3 bases; unmatched bases: 22. Per the germline V gene, CDR1 is SGHAT and CDR2 is FQNNGV. The CDR3 runs 19 residues.

The gene calls are TRBV5-4 and TRBJ2-7, with 9 bases aligning to TRBD1. CDR3 size: 15 residues. V lost 4 bases, J lost 5 bases, and 10 bases stayed unmatched. CDR1 SGHNT and CDR2 YYREEE come from the germline V gene (reference sequence). The CDR3 DNA reads TGTGCCAGCAGCCCCGGGACAGGGTTCCCCCACGAGCAGTACTTC. Residues: CASSPGTGFPHEQYF.

A remark on this clone: Compared with germline, one end of the junction differs, possibly owing to a read error. The chain employs TRBV19 and TRBJ2-7, with D tentatively TRBD1 (6 bases). Germline CDR1 reads LNHDA; CDR2 reads SQIVND (reference sequence). The CDR3 covers 15 residues. The CDR3: CASSIGSDRGVKQYF. CDR3 nucleotides: TGTGCCAGTAGCATAGGGTCGGACAGAGGGGTAAAGCAGTACTTC.

This rearrangement joins TRBV9 to TRBJ1-1; TRBD1 might be the D (6 bases). Germline CDR1 SGDLS, CDR2 YYNGEE. The CDR3 contains 15 residues. Trimming took 4 bases from V and 0 from J, leaving 13 bases between them. The CDR3 reads CASSFKGDLNTEAFF. DNA of the CDR3: TGTGCCAGCAGCTTCAAGGGGGACCTGAACACTGAAGCTTTCTTT. Together with reference TRBV9 and TRBJ1-1, the CDR3 gives the full variable domain: DSGVTQTPKHLITATGQRVTLRCSPRSGDLSVYWYQQSLDQGLQFLIQYYNGEERAKGNILERFSAQQFPDLHSELNLSSLELGDSALYFCASSFKGDLNTEAFFGQGTRLTVV.

The rearrangement links TRBV11-2 to TRBJ2-1, with D perhaps TRBD1 (5 bases). Germline CDR1 and CDR2: SGHAT and FQNNGV. The V and J ends lost 3 bases and 6 bases respectively, with 15 bases between them. This CDR3 has 15 amino acids. CDR3 DNA sequence: TGTGCCAGCAGCTTGGGGCTAGACCTCTCCAATGAGCAGTTCTTC. This codes for CASSLGLDLSNEQFF.

The V gene is TRBV2, the J gene TRBJ2-2, with 7 positions matching TRBD2. The CDR3 spans 17 residues. Losses at the gene ends were 6 bases for V and 6 bases for J; bases not matched to a gene: 16. Germline V gene lookup returns CDR1 SNHLY and CDR2 FYNNEI. For the CDR3, the DNA is TGTGCCAGCAGCCCATGGTGGCGGGAGAAGTGGCCCGGGGAGCTGTTTTTT. Encoded protein: CASSPWWREKWPGELFF.

The chain carries TRBV7-4 and TRBJ2-7; 10 bases agree with TRBD2. Germline V lookup: CDR1 SGHVT, CDR2 SQSDAQ. The CDR3 extends over 17 amino acids. The V and J ends lost 1 base and 3 bases, in that order; junction bases with no gene match: 9. CDR3 region: CASSLEASGSPRYEQYF. CDR3 in DNA: TGTGCCAGCAGCTTAGAGGCTAGCGGGAGCCCCCGCTACGAGCAGTACTTC.

V and J are TRBV6-5 and TRBJ1-1; D is ambiguous. The germline V gene encodes CDR1 MNHEY and CDR2 SVGAGI. The CDR3 loop spans 15 amino acids. V dropped 4 bases and J dropped 1 base, with 13 bases sitting between them. The chain's CDR3 is CASSSARETNTEAFF. The CDR3 DNA reads as TGTGCCAGCAGTTCGGCGAGGGAAACGAACACTGAAGCTTTCTTT.

The chain joins TRBV7-6 to TRBJ2-2, with TRBD1 as a possible D gene (5 bases). The CDR3 extends over 14 amino acids. The V end was cut by 5 bases, the J end by 6 bases, with 13 bases between. Per germline, CDR1 SGHVS and CDR2 FNYEAQ. For the CDR3, the DNA is TGTGCCAGCAGCGGAACAGGTGGTCCCGGGGAGCTGTTTTTT. Translated: CASSGTGGPGELFF.

The sample holds one count of this clone. The chain is built from TRBV19 and TRBJ2-1, with 9 nucleotides matching TRBD1. Germline CDR1 reads LNHDA; CDR2 reads SQIVND (reference sequence). The CDR3 is 14 amino acids. V lost 5 bases and J lost 8; bases outside the gene matches: 7. CDR3 protein: CASSPGQGRDEQFF. CDR3 in DNA: TGTGCCAGTAGTCCGGGACAGGGAAGGGATGAGCAGTTCTTC.